The 16 T cell receptor beta chains reported below all come from one sample, sequenced in a study of blood T cell repertoires in COVID-19. TCRdb's table, derived via immunoSEQ multiplex PCR, lists solely in-frame clones and lacks some. The sample lists more than 200,000 clones; over 75% were seen once. Material for sequencing was PBMCs or T cells enriched from blood (not recorded which). These receptors were taken from a woman in her 30s who had been exposed to COVID-19.

The chain recombines TRBV28 with TRBJ2-3; 8 bases fit TRBD1. This CDR3 is 13 amino acids long. V was pared by 7 bases and J by 5 bases, with 5 bases of the junction left unmatched. Germline CDR1 MDHEN, CDR2 SYDVKM. This CDR3 is CASTDREGDTQYF. DNA for the CDR3: TGTGCCAGCACGGACAGGGAAGGAGATACGCAGTATTTT.

This clone was seen just once. The chain links TRBV19 to TRBJ2-3; TRBD1 matches at 8 bases. Germline V gives CDR1 LNHDA, CDR2 SQIVND (reference sequence). The CDR3 totals 16 residues. V shed 5 bases, J shed 3 bases, and the junction held 10 bases outside the gene matches. The CDR3 protein is CASSSDRGRGTDTQYF. CDR3 coding DNA: TGTGCCAGTAGTTCTGACAGGGGAAGGGGGACAGATACGCAGTATTTT. The full variable domain, in which reference TRBV19 and TRBJ2-3 provide the parts outside the CDR3, is DGGITQSPKYLFRKEGQNVTLSCEQNLNHDAMYWYRQDPGQGLRLIYYSQIVNDFQKGDIAEGYSVSREKKESFPLTVTSAQKNPTAFYLCASSSDRGRGTDTQYFGPGTRLTVL.

This clone was seen a single time. The CDR3 DNA reads as TGTGCCAGCAGCGCTACTAGCGGGAATGGCAATGAGCAGTTCTTC. It is translated as CASSATSGNGNEQFF. V and J are TRBV9 and TRBJ2-1, with TRBD2 matching 10 bases. The ends lost 3 bases at V and 6 bases at J; junction bases unmatched: 6. The CDR3 loop spans 15 amino acids. Germline lookup yields CDR1 SGDLS and CDR2 YYNGEE.

The CDR3 sequence: CASRGLGYEQYF. CDR3 in DNA: TGTGCCAGCAGGGGACTGGGGTACGAGCAGTACTTC. V gene TRBV12-3 or TRBV12-4 combines with J gene TRBJ2-7, with D perhaps matching TRBD2 (6 bases). The length of the CDR3 is 12 residues. Trimming cost V 6 bases and J 4 bases, with 10 bases left between them.

The genes are TRBV19 and TRBJ1-2, with 7 bases aligning to TRBD1. Looked up from germline, CDR1 is LNHDA and CDR2 is SQIVND (reference sequence). The CDR3 totals 14 residues. After removal of 6 bases from V and 2 bases from J, the junction contained 6 bases not matched to a gene. In DNA form, the CDR3 reads TGTGCCAGTAGCCGGGACAGCCAAAACTATGGCTACACCTTC. Translation gives CASSRDSQNYGYTF. The full variable domain, its missing parts supplied by reference TRBV19 and TRBJ1-2, is DGGITQSPKYLFRKEGQNVTLSCEQNLNHDAMYWYRQDPGQGLRLIYYSQIVNDFQKGDIAEGYSVSREKKESFPLTVTSAQKNPTAFYLCASSRDSQNYGYTFGSGTRLTVV.

This clone was observed once. This chain connects TRBV5-1 to TRBJ2-2; perhaps TRBD1 as D (6 bases). This CDR3 has 13 residues. Trimming took 4 bases from V and 5 from J, leaving 9 bases between them. CDR1 is SGHRS, CDR2 YFSETQ, per germline. CDR3 in DNA: TGCGCCAGCAGCCGGACAGCTACCGGGGAGCTGTTTTTT. This codes for CASSRTATGELFF.

The V and J genes are TRBV10-3 and TRBJ1-2; 8 positions agree with TRBD1. The V gene's germline CDR1 is ENHRY and CDR2 SYGVKD. This CDR3 is 13 amino acids long. With 11 bases clipped from V and 2 bases from J, the junction kept 7 bases outside the gene matches. The CDR3 nucleotides read TGTGCCGCACAACAGGGGGAGAACTATGGCTACACCTTC. It is translated as CAAQQGENYGYTF.

The genes are TRBV3-1 (or the pseudogene TRBV3-2) and TRBJ2-7; 8 nucleotides agree with TRBD2. CDR3 length: 13 residues. J was trimmed by 2 bases and V by 3 bases; bases with no gene match: 0. Germline V CDR1 and CDR2: LGHDT, YNNKEL (reference sequence). The CDR3 region has the DNA TGTGCCAGCAGCCAGGGACTAGCCTACGAGCAGTACTTC. This sequence encodes CASSQGLAYEQYF.

The V and J genes are TRBV25-1 and TRBJ2-3, with D possibly being TRBD1 (6 bases). Germline lookup yields CDR1 MGHDK and CDR2 SYGVNS. V was cut by 2 bases and J by 6 bases, with 9 bases left in between. The CDR3 runs 13 residues. The CDR3 nucleotides read TGTGCCAGCAGTGAACGTCAGGGGGATACGCAGTATTTT. Translation: CASSERQGDTQYF.

The chain links TRBV6-5 to TRBJ2-5; D remains ambiguous. This CDR3 comprises 12 residues. V lost 10 bases to trimming and J lost 1 base, with 10 bases between them. Germline CDR1 is MNHEY and CDR2 is SVGAGI. CDR3 amino acids: CATARSQETQYF. DNA of the CDR3: TGTGCCACCGCGAGGTCCCAAGAGACCCAGTACTTC.

The chain recombines TRBV12-5 with TRBJ2-5, with 10 bases matching TRBD2. V gave up 2 bases and J gave up 4 bases; unmatched junction bases: 13. Germline V gives CDR1 LGHNT, CDR2 FRNRAP. The CDR3 is 18 residues long. The CDR3 region has the DNA TGTGCTAGTGGTTTGAGGCTAGCGGGAGTAGGGTCCAGAGAGACCCAGTACTTC. Translating it yields CASGLRLAGVGSRETQYF.

The chain has TRBV9 and TRBJ1-1; D might be TRBD1 (6 bases). Trimming pared 0 bases from V and 4 bases from J, leaving 10 bases between. Germline values: CDR1 SGDLS, CDR2 YYNGEE. The CDR3 contains 14 residues. The DNA of the CDR3 is TGTGCCAGCAGCGTAGTTGGGGGCAGCACTGAAGCTTTCTTT. The encoded protein is CASSVVGGSTEAFF.

J is TRBJ2-1 and V is TRBV6-5; a possible D gene is TRBD2 (6 bases). Between the trimmed V and J ends, which lost 6 bases and 0 bases, there was a span of 12 bases. CDR3 length: 15 residues. Germline V gene data show CDR1 as MNHEY and CDR2 as SVGAGI. The CDR3 DNA sequence: TGTGCCAGCAGCTACGGGACTGCCTCCTACAATGAGCAGTTCTTC. Encoded protein: CASSYGTASYNEQFF.

The chain recombines TRBV4-2 with TRBJ1-2; 8 bases map to TRBD1. Germline-derived CDR1 and CDR2 are LGHNA and YNFKEQ. J lost 4 bases, V lost 1 base, and 5 bases had no gene match. CDR3 length: 15 residues. The DNA for the CDR3 is TGTGCCAGCAGCCAAGCAGGGGGCGTAGGCTATGGCTACACCTTC. Translating gives CASSQAGGVGYGYTF.

The gene calls are TRBV10-3 and TRBJ2-7; D is undetermined. Trimming pared 0 bases from V and 9 bases from J, leaving 15 bases between. The CDR3 consists of 14 residues. CDR1 and CDR2 (germline): ENHRY, SYGVKD. The CDR3: CAISESEFPPVQYF. The CDR3 DNA follows: TGTGCCATCAGTGAGTCTGAATTCCCGCCGGTGCAGTACTTC.

V gene TRBV18 combines with J gene TRBJ1-4; possibly TRBD1 for D (5 bases). The ends were cut back, 4 bases at V and 6 bases at J, with 12 bases in the middle. The CDR3 is 14 residues long. Germline assignment: CDR1 KGHSH and CDR2 LQKENI. CDR3 region: CASSLQGNDEKLFF. The CDR3 nucleotides read TGTGCCAGCTCACTCCAGGGTAATGATGAAAAACTGTTTTTT.